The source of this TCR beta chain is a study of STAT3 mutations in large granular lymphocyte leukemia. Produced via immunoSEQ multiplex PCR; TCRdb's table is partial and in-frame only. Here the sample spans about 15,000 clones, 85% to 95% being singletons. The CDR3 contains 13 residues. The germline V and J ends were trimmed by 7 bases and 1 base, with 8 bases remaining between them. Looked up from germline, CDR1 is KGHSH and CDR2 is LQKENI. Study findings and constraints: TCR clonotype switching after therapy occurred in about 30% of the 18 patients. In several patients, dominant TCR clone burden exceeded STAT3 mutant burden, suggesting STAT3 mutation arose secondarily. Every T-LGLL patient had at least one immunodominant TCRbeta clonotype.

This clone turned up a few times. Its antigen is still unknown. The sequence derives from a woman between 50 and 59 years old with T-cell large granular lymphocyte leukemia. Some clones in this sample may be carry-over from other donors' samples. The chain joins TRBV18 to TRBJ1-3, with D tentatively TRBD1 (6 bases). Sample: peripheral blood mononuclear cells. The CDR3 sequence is CASYTGSGNTIYF. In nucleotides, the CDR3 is TGTGCCAGCTACACAGGGTCTGGAAACACCATATATTTT.